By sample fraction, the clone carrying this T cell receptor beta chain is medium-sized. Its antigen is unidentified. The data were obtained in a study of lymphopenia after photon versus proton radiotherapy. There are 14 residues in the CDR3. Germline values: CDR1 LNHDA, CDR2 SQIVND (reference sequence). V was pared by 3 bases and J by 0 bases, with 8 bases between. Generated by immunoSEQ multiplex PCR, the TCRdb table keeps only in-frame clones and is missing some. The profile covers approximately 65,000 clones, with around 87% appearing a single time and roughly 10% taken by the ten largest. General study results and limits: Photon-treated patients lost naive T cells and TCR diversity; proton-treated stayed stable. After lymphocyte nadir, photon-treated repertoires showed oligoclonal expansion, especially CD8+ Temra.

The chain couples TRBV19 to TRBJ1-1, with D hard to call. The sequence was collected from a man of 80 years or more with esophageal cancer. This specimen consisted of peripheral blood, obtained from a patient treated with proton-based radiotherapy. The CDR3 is CASSMWEVNTEAFF. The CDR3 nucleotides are TGTGCCAGTAGTATGTGGGAGGTGAACACTGAAGCTTTCTTT.